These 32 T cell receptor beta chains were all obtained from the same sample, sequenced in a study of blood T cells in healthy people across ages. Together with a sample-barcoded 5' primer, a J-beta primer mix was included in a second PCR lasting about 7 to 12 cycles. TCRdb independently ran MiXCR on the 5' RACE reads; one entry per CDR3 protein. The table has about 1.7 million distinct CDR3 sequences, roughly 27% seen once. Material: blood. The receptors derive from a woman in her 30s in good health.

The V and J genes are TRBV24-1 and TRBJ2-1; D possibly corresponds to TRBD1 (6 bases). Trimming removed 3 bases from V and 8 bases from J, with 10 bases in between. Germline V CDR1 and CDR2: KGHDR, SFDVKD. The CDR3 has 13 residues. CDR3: CATSDPNRDEQFF. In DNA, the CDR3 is TGTGCCACCAGTGATCCCAACAGGGATGAGCAGTTCTTC.

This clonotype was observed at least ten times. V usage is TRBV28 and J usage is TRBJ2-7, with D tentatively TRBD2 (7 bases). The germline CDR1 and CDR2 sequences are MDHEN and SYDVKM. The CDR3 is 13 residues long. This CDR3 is CAAGGGHSYEQYF. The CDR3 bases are TGTGCAGCTGGCGGGGGACACTCCTACGAGCAGTACTTC.

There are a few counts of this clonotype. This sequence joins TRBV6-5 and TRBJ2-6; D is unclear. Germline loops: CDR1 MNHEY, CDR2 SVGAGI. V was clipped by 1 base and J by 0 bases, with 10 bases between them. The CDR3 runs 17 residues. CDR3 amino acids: CASSYFPGVSGANVLTF. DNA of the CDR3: TGTGCCAGCAGTTACTTCCCAGGAGTCTCTGGGGCCAACGTCCTGACTTTC.

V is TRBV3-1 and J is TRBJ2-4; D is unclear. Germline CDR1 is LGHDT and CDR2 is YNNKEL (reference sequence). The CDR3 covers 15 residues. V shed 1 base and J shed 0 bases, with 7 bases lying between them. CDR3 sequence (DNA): TGTGCCAGCAGCCAAGGTAGTTTAGCCAAAAACATTCAGTACTTC. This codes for CASSQGSLAKNIQYF.

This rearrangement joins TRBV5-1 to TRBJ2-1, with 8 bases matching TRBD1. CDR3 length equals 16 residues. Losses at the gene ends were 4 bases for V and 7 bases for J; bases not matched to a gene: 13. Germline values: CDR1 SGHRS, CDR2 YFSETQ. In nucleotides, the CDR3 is TGCGCCAGCAGCCCAGGACAGGGTAAATTCCGTAATGAGCAGTTCTTC. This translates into CASSPGQGKFRNEQFF. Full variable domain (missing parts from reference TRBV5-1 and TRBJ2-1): KAGVTQTPRYLIKTRGQQVTLSCSPISGHRSVSWYQQTPGQGLQFLFEYFSETQRNKGNFPGRFSGRQFSNSRSEMNVSTLELGDSALYLCASSPGQGKFRNEQFFGPGTRLTVL.

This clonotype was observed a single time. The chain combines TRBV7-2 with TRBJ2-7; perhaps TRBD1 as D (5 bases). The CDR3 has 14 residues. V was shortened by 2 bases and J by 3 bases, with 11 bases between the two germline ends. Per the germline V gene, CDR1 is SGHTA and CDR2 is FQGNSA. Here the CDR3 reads CASSLPWGNYEQYF. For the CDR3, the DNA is TGTGCCAGCAGCTTACCGTGGGGCAACTACGAGCAGTACTTC.

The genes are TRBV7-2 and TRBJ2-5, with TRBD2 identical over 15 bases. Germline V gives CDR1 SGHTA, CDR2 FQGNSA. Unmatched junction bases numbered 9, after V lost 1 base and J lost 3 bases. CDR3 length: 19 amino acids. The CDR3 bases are TGTGCCAGCAGCTTAGAGGAGGGACTAGCGGGAGGAGGGGAAGAGACCCAGTACTTC. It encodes CASSLEEGLAGGGEETQYF.

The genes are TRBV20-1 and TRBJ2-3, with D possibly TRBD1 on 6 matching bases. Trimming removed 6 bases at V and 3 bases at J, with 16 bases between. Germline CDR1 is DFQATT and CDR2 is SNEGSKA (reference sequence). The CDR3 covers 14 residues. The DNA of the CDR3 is TGCAGTGCAGCGCTCCGGGACAAAACAGATACGCAGTATTTT. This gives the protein CSAALRDKTDTQYF.

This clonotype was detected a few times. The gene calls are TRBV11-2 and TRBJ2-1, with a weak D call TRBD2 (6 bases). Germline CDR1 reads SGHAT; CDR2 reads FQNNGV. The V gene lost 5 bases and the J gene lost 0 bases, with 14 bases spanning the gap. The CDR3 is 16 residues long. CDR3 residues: CASSPRDSSSYNEQFF. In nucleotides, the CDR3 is TGTGCCAGCAGCCCCCGGGACTCGAGCTCCTACAATGAGCAGTTCTTC.

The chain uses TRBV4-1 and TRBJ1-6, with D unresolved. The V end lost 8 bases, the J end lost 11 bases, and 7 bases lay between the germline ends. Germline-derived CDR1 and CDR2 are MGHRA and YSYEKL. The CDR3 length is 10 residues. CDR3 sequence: CASGLAPLHF. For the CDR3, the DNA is TGCGCCAGCGGACTTGCACCCCTCCACTTT.

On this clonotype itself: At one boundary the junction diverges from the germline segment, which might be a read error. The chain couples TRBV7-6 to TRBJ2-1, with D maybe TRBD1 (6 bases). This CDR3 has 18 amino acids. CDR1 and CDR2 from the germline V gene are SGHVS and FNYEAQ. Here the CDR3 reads CAGSPVAVAAGVANEQFF. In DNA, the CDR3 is TGTGCCGGCAGCCCCGTGGCTGTTGCGGCAGGGGTCGCCAATGAGCAGTTCTTC.

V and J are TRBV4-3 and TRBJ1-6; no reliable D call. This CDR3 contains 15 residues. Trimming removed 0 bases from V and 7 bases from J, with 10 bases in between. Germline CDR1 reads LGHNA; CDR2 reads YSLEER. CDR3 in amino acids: CASSQDSGSNSPLHF. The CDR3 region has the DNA TGCGCCAGCAGCCAAGATTCGGGGAGCAATTCACCCCTCCACTTT.

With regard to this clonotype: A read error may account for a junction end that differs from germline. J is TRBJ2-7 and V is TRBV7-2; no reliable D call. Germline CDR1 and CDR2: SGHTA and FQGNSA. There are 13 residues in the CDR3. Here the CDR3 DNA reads TGTGCCGGCAGCTTAGTGGGCTCCTACGAGCAGTACTTC. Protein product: CAGSLVGSYEQYF.

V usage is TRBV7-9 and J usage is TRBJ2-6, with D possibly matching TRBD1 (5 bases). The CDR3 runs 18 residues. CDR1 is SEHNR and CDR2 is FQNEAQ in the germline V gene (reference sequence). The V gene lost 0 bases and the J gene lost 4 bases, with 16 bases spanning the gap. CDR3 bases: TGTGCCAGCAGCTTAGCGGCAGGGCTTTCTCGAGGGGCCAACGTCCTGACTTTC. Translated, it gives CASSLAAGLSRGANVLTF.

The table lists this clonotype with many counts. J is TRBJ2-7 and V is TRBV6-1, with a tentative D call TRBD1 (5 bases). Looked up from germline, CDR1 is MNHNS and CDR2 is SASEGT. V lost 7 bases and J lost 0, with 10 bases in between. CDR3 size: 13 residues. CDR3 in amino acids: CASNSRVSYEQYF. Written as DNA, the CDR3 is TGTGCCAGCAACTCCAGGGTCTCCTACGAGCAGTACTTC.

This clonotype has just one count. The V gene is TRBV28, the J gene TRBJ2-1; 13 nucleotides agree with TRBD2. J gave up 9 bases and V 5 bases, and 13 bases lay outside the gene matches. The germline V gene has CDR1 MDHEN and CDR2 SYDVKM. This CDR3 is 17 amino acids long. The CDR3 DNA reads TGTGCCAGCAGTGATGTTCGCACTAGCGGGGGGGCAAGTGAGCAGTTCTTC. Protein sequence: CASSDVRTSGGASEQFF.

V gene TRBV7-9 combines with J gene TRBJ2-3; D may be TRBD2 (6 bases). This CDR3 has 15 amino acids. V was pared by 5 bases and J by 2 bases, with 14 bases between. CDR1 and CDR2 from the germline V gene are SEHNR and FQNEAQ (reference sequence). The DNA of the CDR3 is TGTGCCAGCAGCGGGACTGGATCCACCACAGATACGCAGTATTTT. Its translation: CASSGTGSTTDTQYF.

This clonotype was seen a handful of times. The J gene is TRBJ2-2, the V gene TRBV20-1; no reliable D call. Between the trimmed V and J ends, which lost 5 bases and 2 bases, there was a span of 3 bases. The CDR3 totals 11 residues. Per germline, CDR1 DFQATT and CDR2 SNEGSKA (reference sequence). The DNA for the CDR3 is TGCAGTGCTCAAAACACCGGGGAGCTGTTTTTT. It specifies CSAQNTGELFF.

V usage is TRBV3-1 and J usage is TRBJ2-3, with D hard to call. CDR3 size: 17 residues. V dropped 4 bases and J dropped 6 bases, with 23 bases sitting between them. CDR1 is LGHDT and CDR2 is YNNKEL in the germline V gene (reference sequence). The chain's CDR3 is CASSPDPLADTRDTQYF. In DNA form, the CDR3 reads TGTGCCAGCAGCCCAGACCCTCTTGCTGACACACGGGATACGCAGTATTTT.

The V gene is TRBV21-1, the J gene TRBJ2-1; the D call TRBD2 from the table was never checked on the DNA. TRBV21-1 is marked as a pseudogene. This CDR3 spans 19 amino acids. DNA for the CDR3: TGTGCCAGCAGCAAAACCTTAGGGGCGACTAGCGGGAGATACAATGAGCAGTTCTTC. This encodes CASSKTLGATSGRYNEQFF.

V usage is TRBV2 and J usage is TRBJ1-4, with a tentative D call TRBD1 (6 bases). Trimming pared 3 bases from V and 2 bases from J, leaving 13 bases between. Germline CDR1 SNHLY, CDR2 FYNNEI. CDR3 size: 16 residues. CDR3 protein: CASSDRGTETNEKLFF. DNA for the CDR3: TGTGCCAGCAGTGACAGGGGAACGGAGACTAATGAAAAACTGTTTTTT.

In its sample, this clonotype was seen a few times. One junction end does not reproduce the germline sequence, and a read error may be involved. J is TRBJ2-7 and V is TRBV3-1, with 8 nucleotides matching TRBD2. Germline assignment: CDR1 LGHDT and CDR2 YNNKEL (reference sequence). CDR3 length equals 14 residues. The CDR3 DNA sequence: TGTACCAGCAGCCAGGATAGCGGGGCTCGGGAGCAGTACTTC. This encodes CTSSQDSGAREQYF.

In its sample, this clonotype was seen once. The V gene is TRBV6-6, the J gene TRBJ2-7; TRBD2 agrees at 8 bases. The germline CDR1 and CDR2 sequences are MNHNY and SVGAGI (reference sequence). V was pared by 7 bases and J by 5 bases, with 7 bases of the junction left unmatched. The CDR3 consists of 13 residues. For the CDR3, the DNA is TGTGCCAGCACCCCAGCGGGGGAAAACGAGCAGTACTTC. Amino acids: CASTPAGENEQYF.

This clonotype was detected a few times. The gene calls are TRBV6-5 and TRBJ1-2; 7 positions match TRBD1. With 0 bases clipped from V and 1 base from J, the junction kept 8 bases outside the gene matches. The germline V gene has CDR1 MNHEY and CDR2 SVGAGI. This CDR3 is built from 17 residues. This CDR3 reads CASSYSYKRGLNYGYTF. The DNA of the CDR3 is TGTGCCAGCAGTTACTCGTACAAGAGGGGGCTTAACTATGGCTACACCTTC.

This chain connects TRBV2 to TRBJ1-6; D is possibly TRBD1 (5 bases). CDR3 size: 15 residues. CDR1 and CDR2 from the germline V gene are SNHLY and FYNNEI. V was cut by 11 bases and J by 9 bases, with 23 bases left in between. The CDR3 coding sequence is TGTGCCGGCTCCGGAGGCTCTGTAAGGGGTTCACCCCTCCACTTT. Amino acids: CAGSGGSVRGSPLHF.

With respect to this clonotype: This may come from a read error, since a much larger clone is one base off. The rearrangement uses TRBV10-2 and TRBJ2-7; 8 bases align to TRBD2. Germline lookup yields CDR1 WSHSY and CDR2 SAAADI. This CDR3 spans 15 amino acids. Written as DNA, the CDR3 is TGCGCCAGCAGTTTCTTAGCGGGGCTAGCCTACGGGCAGTACTTC. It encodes CASSFLAGLAYGQYF.

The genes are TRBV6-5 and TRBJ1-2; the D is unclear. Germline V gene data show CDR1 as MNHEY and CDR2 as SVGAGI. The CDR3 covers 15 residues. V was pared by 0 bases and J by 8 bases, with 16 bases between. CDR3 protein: CASSYSTGEGLGYTF. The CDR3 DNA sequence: TGTGCCAGCAGTTACTCGACGGGAGAGGGTTTAGGCTACACCTTC.

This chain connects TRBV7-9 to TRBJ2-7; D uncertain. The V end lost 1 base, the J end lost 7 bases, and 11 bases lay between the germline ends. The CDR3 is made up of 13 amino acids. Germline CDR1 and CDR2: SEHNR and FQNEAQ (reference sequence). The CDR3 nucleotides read TGTGCCAGCAGCTTAGAAAGAACTCTTGAGCAGTACTTC. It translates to CASSLERTLEQYF. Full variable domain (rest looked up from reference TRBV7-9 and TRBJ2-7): DTGVSQNPRHKITKRGQNVTFRCDPISEHNRLYWYRQTLGQGPEFLTYFQNEAQLEKSRLLSDRFSAERPKGSFSTLEIQRTEQGDSAMYLCASSLERTLEQYFGPGTRLTVT.

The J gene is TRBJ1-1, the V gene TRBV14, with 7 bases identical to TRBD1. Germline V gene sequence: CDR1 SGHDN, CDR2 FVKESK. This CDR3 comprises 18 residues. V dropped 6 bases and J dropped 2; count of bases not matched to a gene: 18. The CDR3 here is CASSRDLTPTGRNTEAFF. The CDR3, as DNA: TGTGCCAGCAGTCGCGACCTAACCCCGACAGGGCGAAACACTGAAGCTTTCTTT.

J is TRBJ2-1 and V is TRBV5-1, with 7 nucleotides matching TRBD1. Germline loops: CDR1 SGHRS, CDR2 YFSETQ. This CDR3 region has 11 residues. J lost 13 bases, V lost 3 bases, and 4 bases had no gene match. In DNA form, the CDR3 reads TGCGCCAGCAGCTCGGACAGGTCTCAGTTCTTC. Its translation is CASSSDRSQFF.

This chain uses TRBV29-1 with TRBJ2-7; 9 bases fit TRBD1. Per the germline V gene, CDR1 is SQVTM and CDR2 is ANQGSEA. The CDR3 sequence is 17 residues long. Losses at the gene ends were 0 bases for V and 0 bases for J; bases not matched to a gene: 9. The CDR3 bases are TGCAGCGTTGAAGACATCAACGAGGGACAGGGCTCCTACGAGCAGTACTTC. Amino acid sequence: CSVEDINEGQGSYEQYF.

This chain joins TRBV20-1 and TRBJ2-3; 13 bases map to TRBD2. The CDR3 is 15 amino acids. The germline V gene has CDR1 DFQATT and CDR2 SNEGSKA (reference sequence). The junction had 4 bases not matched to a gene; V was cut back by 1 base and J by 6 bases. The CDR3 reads CSARGTSGGLDTQYF. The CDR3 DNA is TGCAGTGCTAGAGGGACTAGCGGGGGTTTGGATACGCAGTATTTT.